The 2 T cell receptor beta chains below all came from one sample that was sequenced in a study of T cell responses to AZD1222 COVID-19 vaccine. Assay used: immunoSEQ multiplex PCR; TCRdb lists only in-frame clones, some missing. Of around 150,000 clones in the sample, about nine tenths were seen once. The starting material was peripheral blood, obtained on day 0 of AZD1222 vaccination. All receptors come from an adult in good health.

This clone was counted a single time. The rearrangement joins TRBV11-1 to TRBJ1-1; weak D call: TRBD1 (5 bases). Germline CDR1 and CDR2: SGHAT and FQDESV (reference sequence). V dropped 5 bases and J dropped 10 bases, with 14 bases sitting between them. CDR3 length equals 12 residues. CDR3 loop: CASSRDRERAFF. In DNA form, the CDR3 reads TGTGCCAGCAGCAGGGACCGAGAGAGAGCTTTCTTT.

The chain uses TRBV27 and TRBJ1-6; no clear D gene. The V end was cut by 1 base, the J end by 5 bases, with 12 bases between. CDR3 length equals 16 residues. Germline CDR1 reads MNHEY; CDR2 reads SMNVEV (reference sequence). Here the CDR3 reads CASSLLGRVNNSPLHF. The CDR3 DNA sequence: TGTGCCAGCAGTTTATTGGGAAGGGTTAATAATTCACCCCTCCACTTT.